A selection of T cell receptor beta chains follows, all from one sample in a study of chemoradiotherapy in HPV16-positive cancers. The protocol was immunoSEQ multiplex PCR, while the TCRdb copy is restricted to in-frame clones and leaves out a portion. The sample has over 10,000 clones; roughly 89% are singletons. The sample was blood, taken from a patient who underwent chemoradiotherapy. The source is a human donor with HPV-associated anogenital cancer. The CDR3 runs from the conserved cysteine through the conserved F or W. The D gene is left open where the match is weak. Only part of the rows carry a size: once, few, many, or a class if the clone is expanded.

abundance: .
v_gene: TRBV27
j_gene: TRBJ2-7
d_gene: .
CDR3aa: CASSINRPTYEQYF
CDR3nt: TGTGCCAGCAGTATAAACAGGCCAACCTACGAGCAGTACTTC

abundance: .
v_gene: TRBV7-9
j_gene: TRBJ2-3
d_gene: TRBD1
CDR3aa: CASTFGQGATDTQYF
CDR3nt: TGTGCCAGCACCTTTGGACAGGGGGCCACAGATACGCAGTATTTT

abundance: .
v_gene: TRBV9
j_gene: TRBJ2-2
d_gene: TRBD1
CDR3aa: CASSVSGDRVFTGELFF
CDR3nt: TGTGCCAGCAGCGTAAGTGGGGACAGGGTATTCACCGGGGAGCTGTTTTTT

abundance: .
v_gene: TRBV5-1
j_gene: TRBJ2-3
d_gene: .
CDR3aa: CASSSGSGNTDTQYF
CDR3nt: TGCGCCAGCAGCTCCGGGTCAGGGAACACAGATACGCAGTATTTT

abundance: .
v_gene: TRBV9
j_gene: TRBJ1-1
d_gene: .
CDR3aa: CASSVVATLNTEAFF
CDR3nt: TGTGCCAGCAGCGTAGTTGCCACCTTGAACACTGAAGCTTTCTTT

abundance: .
v_gene: TRBV7-6
j_gene: TRBJ1-6
d_gene: .
CDR3aa: CASSRHEPSSYNSPLHF
CDR3nt: TGTGCCAGCAGCCGCCACGAGCCGAGCTCCTATAATTCACCCCTCCACTTT

abundance: .
v_gene: TRBV28
j_gene: TRBJ2-1
d_gene: .
CDR3aa: CASTREKAYNEQFF
CDR3nt: TGTGCCAGCACACGGGAGAAGGCATACAATGAGCAGTTCTTC

abundance: .
v_gene: TRBV18
j_gene: TRBJ2-2
d_gene: .
CDR3aa: CASSRSTGELFF
CDR3nt: TGTGCCAGCTCACGTTCCACCGGGGAGCTGTTTTTT

abundance: .
v_gene: TRBV18
j_gene: TRBJ1-4
d_gene: .
CDR3aa: CASSTIAGTRNEKLFF
CDR3nt: TGTGCCAGCTCAACTATTGCCGGGACAAGGAATGAAAAACTGTTTTTT

abundance: .
v_gene: TRBV13
j_gene: TRBJ2-5
d_gene: .
CDR3aa: CASSLLGVTETQYF
CDR3nt: TGTGCCAGCAGCTTATTAGGGGTGACGGAGACCCAGTACTTC

abundance: .
v_gene: TRBV5-1
j_gene: TRBJ1-4
d_gene: .
CDR3aa: CASSPEGGFNEKLFF
CDR3nt: TGCGCCAGCAGCCCCGAGGGAGGCTTTAATGAAAAACTGTTTTTT

abundance: .
v_gene: TRBV2
j_gene: TRBJ1-5
d_gene: .
CDR3aa: CASGRDSNQPQHF
CDR3nt: TGTGCCAGTGGCAGGGATAGCAATCAGCCCCAGCATTTT

abundance: .
v_gene: TRBV6-1
j_gene: TRBJ1-1
d_gene: .
CDR3aa: CASSEFLVQQNTEAFF
CDR3nt: TGTGCCAGCAGTGAATTCCTGGTACAGCAGAACACTGAAGCTTTCTTT

abundance: few
v_gene: TRBV5-8
j_gene: TRBJ2-2
d_gene: .
CDR3aa: CASSLGRTRTGELFF
CDR3nt: TGTGCCAGCAGCTTGGGACGGACGAGGACCGGGGAGCTGTTTTTT

abundance: .
v_gene: TRBV28
j_gene: TRBJ2-3
d_gene: TRBD2
CDR3aa: CASSFKGLAGWGDTQYF
CDR3nt: TGTGCCAGCAGTTTCAAGGGACTAGCGGGATGGGGAGATACGCAGTATTTT

abundance: .
v_gene: TRBV7-2
j_gene: TRBJ1-6
d_gene: TRBD1
CDR3aa: CASSSQGQGFSPLHF
CDR3nt: TGTGCCAGCAGCTCCCAGGGACAGGGATTCTCACCCCTCCACTTT

abundance: .
v_gene: TRBV6-5
j_gene: TRBJ1-3
d_gene: .
CDR3aa: CASKALAVSGNTIYF
CDR3nt: TGTGCCAGCAAGGCCCTGGCGGTTTCTGGAAACACCATATATTTT

abundance: once
v_gene: TRBV4-3
j_gene: TRBJ1-4
d_gene: TRBD1
CDR3aa: CASSLIRQGGKLFF
CDR3nt: TGCGCCAGCAGTCTAATTCGACAGGGGGGGAAACTGTTTTTT

abundance: .
v_gene: TRBV19
j_gene: TRBJ2-1
d_gene: TRBD2
CDR3aa: CASKDGAGGGNEQFF
CDR3nt: TGTGCCAGTAAAGACGGGGCGGGAGGGGGCAATGAGCAGTTCTTC

abundance: .
v_gene: TRBV19
j_gene: TRBJ2-7
d_gene: .
CDR3aa: CASSIRENNEQYF
CDR3nt: TGTGCCAGTAGTATAAGGGAGAATAACGAGCAGTACTTC

abundance: .
v_gene: TRBV7-3
j_gene: TRBJ2-1
d_gene: TRBD2
CDR3aa: CASSRTSGGNEQFF
CDR3nt: TGTGCCAGCAGCCGGACTAGCGGGGGCAATGAGCAGTTCTTC

abundance: .
v_gene: TRBV9
j_gene: TRBJ1-3
d_gene: .
CDR3aa: CASSVDAGGGNTIYF
CDR3nt: TGTGCCAGCAGCGTAGACGCCGGAGGTGGAAACACCATATATTTT

abundance: once
v_gene: TRBV15
j_gene: TRBJ2-7
d_gene: TRBD1
CDR3aa: CATSGGQGRYEQYF
CDR3nt: TGTGCCACCAGCGGCGGACAGGGTCGCTACGAGCAGTACTTC

abundance: .
v_gene: TRBV11-2
j_gene: TRBJ2-3
d_gene: TRBD2
CDR3aa: CASSPWTSGTDTQYF
CDR3nt: TGTGCCAGCAGCCCATGGACTAGCGGCACAGATACGCAGTATTTT

abundance: .
v_gene: TRBV7-9
j_gene: TRBJ2-1
d_gene: TRBD2
CDR3aa: CASSSRTSGGNEQFF
CDR3nt: TGTGCCAGCAGCTCCCGGACTAGCGGGGGGAATGAGCAGTTCTTC

abundance: .
v_gene: TRBV28
j_gene: TRBJ1-3
d_gene: .
CDR3aa: CASSPRAPQGNTIYF
CDR3nt: TGTGCCAGCAGTCCCCGGGCCCCGCAGGGAAACACCATATATTTT

abundance: .
v_gene: TRBV5-4
j_gene: TRBJ1-2
d_gene: .
CDR3aa: CASSNTAGSYGYTF
CDR3nt: TGTGCCAGCAGTAATACTGCAGGGAGCTATGGCTACACCTTC

abundance: .
v_gene: TRBV6-1
j_gene: TRBJ1-1
d_gene: .
CDR3aa: CASSEGRRLNTEAFF
CDR3nt: TGTGCCAGCAGTGAAGGTAGGAGATTGAACACTGAAGCTTTCTTT

abundance: .
v_gene: TRBV9
j_gene: TRBJ1-1
d_gene: TRBD1
CDR3aa: CASSVGTDTEAFF
CDR3nt: TGTGCCAGCAGCGTCGGGACAGACACTGAAGCTTTCTTT

abundance: .
v_gene: TRBV19
j_gene: TRBJ1-1
d_gene: TRBD1
CDR3aa: CASGQGSTEAFF
CDR3nt: TGTGCCAGTGGACAGGGAAGCACTGAAGCTTTCTTT

abundance: .
v_gene: TRBV7-9
j_gene: TRBJ1-1
d_gene: .
CDR3aa: CASSPVDTEAFF
CDR3nt: TGTGCCAGCAGCCCGGTGGACACTGAAGCTTTCTTT

abundance: .
v_gene: TRBV12-5
j_gene: TRBJ1-2
d_gene: .
CDR3aa: CASGFNSDNYGYTF
CDR3nt: TGTGCTAGTGGTTTCAACAGTGATAACTATGGCTACACCTTC

abundance: .
v_gene: TRBV5-5
j_gene: TRBJ1-6
d_gene: .
CDR3aa: CASSPWGSYNSPLHF
CDR3nt: TGTGCCAGCAGTCCGTGGGGCTCCTATAATTCACCCCTCCACTTT

abundance: .
v_gene: TRBV5-5
j_gene: TRBJ1-5
d_gene: TRBD1
CDR3aa: CASSPDRGGLDQPQHF
CDR3nt: TGTGCCAGCAGTCCAGACAGGGGAGGGTTGGATCAGCCCCAGCATTTT

abundance: .
v_gene: TRBV4-3
j_gene: TRBJ2-7
d_gene: .
CDR3aa: CASSQDGPRLVYEQYF
CDR3nt: TGCGCCAGCAGCCAAGACGGGCCCAGACTAGTTTACGAGCAGTACTTC

abundance: .
v_gene: TRBV6-5
j_gene: TRBJ2-3
d_gene: .
CDR3aa: CASSSRTAPTDTQYF
CDR3nt: TGTGCCAGCAGTTCGAGGACAGCCCCCACAGATACGCAGTATTTT

abundance: once
v_gene: TRBV6-5
j_gene: TRBJ2-5
d_gene: .
CDR3aa: CASRLLPGEETQYF
CDR3nt: TGTGCCAGCAGATTACTACCTGGTGAGGAGACCCAGTACTTC

abundance: .
v_gene: TRBV19
j_gene: TRBJ1-1
d_gene: TRBD1
CDR3aa: CASSISGGLLEAFF
CDR3nt: TGTGCCAGTAGTATTTCAGGGGGCCTTTTGGAAGCTTTCTTT

abundance: .
v_gene: TRBV5-6
j_gene: TRBJ1-4
d_gene: .
CDR3aa: CASSLRREKLFF
CDR3nt: TGTGCCAGCAGCTTGAGGAGGGAAAAACTGTTTTTT

abundance: once
v_gene: TRBV28
j_gene: TRBJ2-1
d_gene: .
CDR3aa: CASSSPTGPQWQFF
CDR3nt: TGTGCCAGCAGTTCCCCGACAGGACCCCAATGGCAGTTCTTC

abundance: .
v_gene: TRBV28
j_gene: TRBJ1-5
d_gene: .
CDR3aa: CASRTSLWQPQHF
CDR3nt: TGTGCCAGCAGAACCAGTCTCTGGCAGCCCCAGCATTTT